This T cell receptor (beta chain) was recorded in a study of spatial heterogeneity in lung cancer. This clonotype has a count of ten or more. Its specificity is not known. As for time point: sample taken at primary tumor resection. TCRdb re-analysed the 5' RACE reads in MiXCR, keeping a single row per CDR3 protein. Found here are around 100,000 distinct CDR3 sequences, approximately 4.7% of them singletons; the top ten hold around 21%. Whole-study results and caveats: Tumor mutation counts were tracked by expanded intratumoral alpha and beta TCR counts.

This receptor was identified in a male donor with early-stage non-small cell lung cancer. The material was lung tumor tissue, obtained at surgery.

The CDR3 is CASSWSLAGFRAQETQYF. CDR3 DNA sequence: TGTGCCAGCAGCTGGAGCCTAGCGGGTTTTCGGGCCCAAGAGACCCAGTACTTC. The chain links TRBV5-6 to TRBJ2-5; 8 bases map to TRBD2. Germline CDR1 and CDR2: SGHDT and YYEEEE. V lost 3 bases to trimming and J lost 1 base; unmatched junction nucleotides: 14. CDR3 length equals 18 residues.